This T cell receptor beta chain is from a study of T cells after yellow fever vaccination. CDR1 and CDR2 (germline): SEHNR, FQNEAQ (reference sequence). The CDR3 totals 14 residues. Trimming took off 5 bases at V and 6 bases at J, with 14 bases between the two ends. TCRdb re-derived calls from the 5' RACE reads in MiXCR, one entry per CDR3 protein. This repertoire shows some 300,000 distinct CDR3 sequences, roughly 9% found once; its top ten account for around 3.1%. The genes are TRBV7-9 and TRBJ2-4; D unclear. The sequencing here drew on CD4+ T cells sorted from PBMCs, taken 5 days after the yellow fever booster vaccination. This receptor was taken from a man aged 18 to 29 who received the YFV17D yellow fever vaccine. CDR3 residues: CASSPNPSRNIQYF. CDR3 nucleotides: TGTGCCAGCAGCCCCAACCCCTCTAGAAACATTCAGTACTTC.